A selection of T cell receptor beta chains follows, all from one sample in a study of CD8+CD57+ T cells in acquired aplastic anemia. TCRdb called the reads again in MiXCR, with one record for every CDR3 protein. Of a few hundred thousand distinct CDR3 sequences in the sample, 34% were seen once. Sequenced input: sorted CD4+, CD8+, or CD8+CD57+ T cells (not recorded which) from PBMCs. The source of these receptors is a human donor in good health, serving as a control. Each CDR3 is given with its conserved first and last residue. The D gene is left open where the match is weak. Clone size, where shown, is once, few, many, or a class for clones that have expanded.

>TRBV29-1|NA|TRBD1|TRBJ2-5
TGCAGCGTTGTGATGACAGGGGCGGAGACCCAGTACTTC
CSVVMTGAETQYF
>TRBV20-1|many|NA|TRBJ1-3
TGCAGTGCTAGGGACGGGGCGGCCTCTGGAAACACCATATATTTT
CSARDGAASGNTIYF
>TRBV10-3|NA|NA|TRBJ2-7
TGTGCCATCAGTGAGCCGGGACTGGGATCTGGAGAGCAGTACTTC
CAISEPGLGSGEQYF
>TRBV15|NA|NA|TRBJ2-3
TGTGCCACCAGCAGAGAGGGTTACACAGATACGCAGTATTTT
CATSREGYTDTQYF
>TRBV4-2|many|NA|TRBJ1-5
TGTGCCAGCAGCCAAAAATCGGATCAGCCCCAGCATTTT
CASSQKSDQPQHF
>TRBV20-1|many|TRBD2|TRBJ2-7
TGCAGTGCTCGAATCCCGGGACTAGCCCCCTACGAGCAGTACTTC
CSARIPGLAPYEQYF
>TRBV12-3/TRBV12-4|NA|NA|TRBJ2-3
TGTGCCAGCAGGGGCGGGGAGGGCACAGATACGCAGTATTTT
CASRGGEGTDTQYF
>TRBV12-3/TRBV12-4|NA|NA|TRBJ1-4
TGTGCCAGCAGCCTGGCCCTCGTGAATGAAAAACTGTTTTTT
CASSLALVNEKLFF
>TRBV7-2|many|TRBD1|TRBJ2-3
TGTGCCAGCAGCGGGACAGGGCGCACAGATACGCAGTATTTT
CASSGTGRTDTQYF
>TRBV2|NA|TRBD2|TRBJ2-3
TGTGCCAGCAGGACTTTTAGCGGGAGGGACACGGATACGCAGTTTTTT
CASRTFSGRDTDTQFF
>TRBV7-2|many|NA|TRBJ2-7
TGTGCCAGCAGCTTAGGGAAGGGAGACGAGCAGTACTTC
CASSLGKGDEQYF
>TRBV29-1|NA|TRBD1|TRBJ1-2
TGCAGCGCCGGACCAGGGACAGACTATGGCTACACCTTC
CSAGPGTDYGYTF
>TRBV7-2|many|NA|TRBJ2-2
TGTGCCAGCAGCTTGGCCAGCGCGAACACCGGGGAGCTGTTTTTT
CASSLASANTGELFF
>TRBV20-1|NA|NA|TRBJ2-5
TGCAGTGCCCCTTACGCAGGGCTTGAAGAGACCCAGTACTTC
CSAPYAGLEETQYF
>TRBV6-1|many|NA|TRBJ1-2
TGTGCCGCCGGACAGACTAACTATGGCTACACCTTC
CAAGQTNYGYTF
>TRBV19|many|NA|TRBJ1-2
TGTGCCAGTAGTCTCACAGGGAGGGACTATGGCTACACCTTC
CASSLTGRDYGYTF
>TRBV7-2|once|NA|TRBJ2-5
TGTGCCAGCAGCTTATATCGGGGCCAGGGGGAGACCCAGTACTTC
CASSLYRGQGETQYF
>TRBV5-4|NA|TRBD1|TRBJ2-3
TGTGCCAGCAGCTTGGACAGGGGGGTAGCAGATACGCAGTATTTT
CASSLDRGVADTQYF
>TRBV10-3|many|NA|TRBJ1-5
TGTGCCATCGGGATCTTCAATCAGCCCCAGCATTTT
CAIGIFNQPQHF
>TRBV2|many|TRBD1|TRBJ2-1
TGTGCCAGCAGTCGGGACAGGGAGTTAGGAAATGAGCAGTTCTTC
CASSRDRELGNEQFF
>TRBV2|many|NA|TRBJ2-7
TGTGCCAGCACCGACTTATACAGGGCCAAACCTACGAGGCAGTACTTC
CASTDLYRAKPTRQYF
>TRBV10-2|many|NA|TRBJ1-1
TGCGCCAGCACCCCCTTAATGAACACTGAAGCTTTCTTT
CASTPLMNTEAFF
>TRBV2|many|TRBD2|TRBJ2-5
TGTGCCAGCACAGTGACGACTAGCGGGGAAGAGACCCAGTACTTC
CASTVTTSGEETQYF
>TRBV27|NA|NA|TRBJ2-3
TGTGCCAGCAGTCAATGGACAGAAACAGATACGCAGTATTTT
CASSQWTETDTQYF
>TRBV20-1|many|TRBD1|TRBJ2-5
TGCAGTGCTCACCGGGACAGCCAAGAGACCCAGTACTTC
CSAHRDSQETQYF
>TRBV10-3|many|NA|TRBJ1-1
TGTGCCATCTCAGGGACCCAGAACACTGAAGCTTTCTTT
CAISGTQNTEAFF
>TRBV20-1|NA|NA|TRBJ2-1
TGCAGTGCTAGAGAGGCGGGGCGGGACTACAATGAGCAGTTCTTC
CSAREAGRDYNEQFF
>TRBV29-1|once|TRBD1|TRBJ1-1
TGCAGCGTTGACGCGGGGACAGGCTGGGACACTGAAGCTTTCTTT
CSVDAGTGWDTEAFF
>TRBV19|few|NA|TRBJ2-6
TGTGCCAGTACTGTGGCCAAGGCCCTGACTTTC
CASTVAKALTF
>TRBV5-1|many|TRBD2|TRBJ2-7
TGCGCCAGCAGCACCACCCCTAGCGGGAGGCTCTACGAGCAGTACTTC
CASSTTPSGRLYEQYF
>TRBV11-1|NA|NA|TRBJ2-7
TGTGCCAGCAGCTTAGATAGGACAGATGATAATCAGCCCCAGCAGTACTTC
CASSLDRTDDNQPQQYF
>TRBV30|NA|NA|TRBJ2-7
TGTGCCTGGAGCGCTCCCCGGGGTTGGGGATTCTACGAGCAGTACTTC
CAWSAPRGWGFYEQYF
>TRBV30|NA|TRBD1|TRBJ1-4
TGTGCCTGGAGTAGGGGGACAGGTGAAAAACTGTTTTTT
CAWSRGTGEKLFF
>TRBV18|NA|TRBD1|TRBJ1-3
TGTGCCAGCTCACCCGCGAACAGAGACAGGGGGGAAGGAAACACCATATATTTT
CASSPANRDRGEGNTIYF
>TRBV12-3/TRBV12-4|NA|NA|TRBJ1-1
TGTGCCAGCAGTTTTGGGGAGGAGACTGAAGCTTTCTTT
CASSFGEETEAFF
>TRBV5-1|many|TRBD1|TRBJ1-2
TGCGCCAGCAGCTTATCAGGGGGCGATGGCTATGGCTACACCTTC
CASSLSGGDGYGYTF
>TRBV2|NA|TRBD2|TRBJ2-3
TGTGCCAGCAGTGAAGCTGAGACTAGCGGGTTCACAGATACGCAGTATTTT
CASSEAETSGFTDTQYF
>TRBV5-4|few|NA|TRBJ2-7
TGTGCCAGCAGCCCAACGGCCGGGGCAGCCTACGAGCAGTACTTC
CASSPTAGAAYEQYF
>TRBV5-5|few|NA|TRBJ1-2
TGTGCCAGCAGCTCGACAGTAAATCTGGGCTACACCTTC
CASSSTVNLGYTF
>TRBV4-1|NA|TRBD1|TRBJ2-5
TGCGCCAGCAGCCAAGAGTCATCCTCTCACAGGGGATATCAAGAGACCCAGTACTTC
CASSQESSSHRGYQETQYF
>TRBV15|NA|TRBD2|TRBJ2-7
TGTGCCACCAGCAGCGGACTAGCGGGAGATTTTCGATCCTACGAGCAGTACTTC
CATSSGLAGDFRSYEQYF
>TRBV7-9|many|NA|TRBJ1-2
TGTGCCAGCAGCACCCGCAGAGACCCGGCGGACTATGGCTACACCTTC
CASSTRRDPADYGYTF
>TRBV30|NA|NA|TRBJ1-4
TGTGCCTGGAGTTTGACTAATGAAAAACTGTTTTTT
CAWSLTNEKLFF
>TRBV6-4|NA|TRBD2|TRBJ2-1
TGTGCCAGCAGTGACACTAGCGGGAGTGCTACCTACAATGAGCAGTCCTTC
CASSDTSGSATYNEQSF
>TRBV15|many|NA|TRBJ2-3
TGTGCCACCAGTCAGGGGGGCGGCCGCACAGATACGCAGTATTTT
CATSQGGGRTDTQYF
>TRBV5-8|many|NA|TRBJ2-5
TGTGCCAGCAGCTTGTTGGGAGAAGAGACCCAGTACTTC
CASSLLGEETQYF
>TRBV6-5|few|TRBD2|TRBJ2-1
TGTGCCAGCAGTTCTGAGCGGGAGTGGAAGAATGAGCAGTTCTTC
CASSSEREWKNEQFF
>TRBV7-2|NA|NA|TRBJ2-5
TGTGCCAGCAGCTCACCAAGGGGGACCCAAGAGACCCAGTACTTC
CASSSPRGTQETQYF
>TRBV2|many|TRBD1|TRBJ1-4
TGTGCCAGCAGGCCGACAGGGGGCAATGAAAAACTGTTTTTT
CASRPTGGNEKLFF
>TRBV30|NA|NA|TRBJ2-7
TGTGCCTGGGGGGGGGGCGTGACCTACGAGCAGTACTTC
CAWGGGVTYEQYF
>TRBV7-2|many|TRBD1|TRBJ2-3
TGTGCCAGCAGCTCTAACAGGGGCCAGGATACGCAGTATTTT
CASSSNRGQDTQYF